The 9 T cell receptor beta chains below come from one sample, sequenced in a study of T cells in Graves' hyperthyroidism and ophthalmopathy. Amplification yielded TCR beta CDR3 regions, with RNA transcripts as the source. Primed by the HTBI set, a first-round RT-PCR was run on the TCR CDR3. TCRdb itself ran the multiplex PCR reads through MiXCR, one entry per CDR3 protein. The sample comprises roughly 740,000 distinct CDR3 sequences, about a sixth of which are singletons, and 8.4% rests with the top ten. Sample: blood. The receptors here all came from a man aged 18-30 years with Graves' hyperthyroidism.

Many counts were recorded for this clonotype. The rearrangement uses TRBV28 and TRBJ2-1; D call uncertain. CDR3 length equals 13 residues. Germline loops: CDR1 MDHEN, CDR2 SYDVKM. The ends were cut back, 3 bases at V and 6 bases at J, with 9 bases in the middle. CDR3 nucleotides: TGTGCCAGCAGTTTGAACACCCTCAATGAGCAGTTCTTC. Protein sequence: CASSLNTLNEQFF.

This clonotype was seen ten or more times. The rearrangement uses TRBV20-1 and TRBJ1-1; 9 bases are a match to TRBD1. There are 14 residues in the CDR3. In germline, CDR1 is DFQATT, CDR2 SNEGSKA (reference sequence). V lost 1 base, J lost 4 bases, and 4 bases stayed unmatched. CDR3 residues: CSARGDRDATEAFF. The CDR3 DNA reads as TGCAGTGCTAGAGGGGACAGGGATGCCACTGAAGCTTTCTTT.

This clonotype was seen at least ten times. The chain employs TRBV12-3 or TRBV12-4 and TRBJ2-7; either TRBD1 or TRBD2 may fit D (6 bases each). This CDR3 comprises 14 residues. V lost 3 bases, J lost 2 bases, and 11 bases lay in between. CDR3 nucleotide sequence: TGTGCCAGCAGTTTTGAGGGGGGAGCCTACGAGCAGTACTTC. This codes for CASSFEGGAYEQYF.

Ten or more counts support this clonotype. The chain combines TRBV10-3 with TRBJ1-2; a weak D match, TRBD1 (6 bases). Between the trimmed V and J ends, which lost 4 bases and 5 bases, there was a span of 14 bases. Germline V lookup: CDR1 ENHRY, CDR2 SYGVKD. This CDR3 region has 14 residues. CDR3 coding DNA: TGTGCCATCAGTGTAGAGACAGGAGCATATGGCTACACCTTC. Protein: CAISVETGAYGYTF.

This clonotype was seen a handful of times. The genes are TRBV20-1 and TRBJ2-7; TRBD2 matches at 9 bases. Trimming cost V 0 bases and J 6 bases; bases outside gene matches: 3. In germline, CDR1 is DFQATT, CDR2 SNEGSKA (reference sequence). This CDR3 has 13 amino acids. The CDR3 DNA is TGCAGTGCTAGAGATAGAGCGGGAGGCGAGCAGTACTTC. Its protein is CSARDRAGGEQYF.

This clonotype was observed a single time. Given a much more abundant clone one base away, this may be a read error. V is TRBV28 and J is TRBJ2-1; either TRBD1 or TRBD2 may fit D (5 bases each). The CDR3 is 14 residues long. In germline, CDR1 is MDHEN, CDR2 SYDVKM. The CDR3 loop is CASSLGDGPNERFF. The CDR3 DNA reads TGTGCCAGCAGTTTAGGGGACGGCCCCAATGAGCGGTTCTTC.

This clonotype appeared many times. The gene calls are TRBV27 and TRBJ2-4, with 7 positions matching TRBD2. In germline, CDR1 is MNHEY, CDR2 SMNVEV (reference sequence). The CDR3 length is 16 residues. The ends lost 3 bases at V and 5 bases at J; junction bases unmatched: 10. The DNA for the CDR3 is TGTGCCAGCAGTTTTGTGGGAGGGACCCCGGAAAACATTCAGTACTTC. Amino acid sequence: CASSFVGGTPENIQYF.

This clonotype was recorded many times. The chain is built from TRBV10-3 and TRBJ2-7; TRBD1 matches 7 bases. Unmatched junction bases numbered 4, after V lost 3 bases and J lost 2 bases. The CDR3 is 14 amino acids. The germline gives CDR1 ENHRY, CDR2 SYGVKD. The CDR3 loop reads CAISDWQGAYEQYF. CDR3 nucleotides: TGTGCCATCAGTGACTGGCAGGGGGCCTACGAGCAGTACTTC.

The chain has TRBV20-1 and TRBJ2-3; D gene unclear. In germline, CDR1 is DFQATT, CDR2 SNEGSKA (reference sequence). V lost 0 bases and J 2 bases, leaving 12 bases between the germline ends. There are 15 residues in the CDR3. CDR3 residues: CSARDPRSNTDTQYF. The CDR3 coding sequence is TGCAGTGCTAGAGATCCCAGATCCAACACAGATACGCAGTATTTT.